This is a list of T cell receptor beta chains from one sample in a study of blood T cell repertoires in COVID-19. Measured with immunoSEQ multiplex PCR; TCRdb has only the in-frame clones, and not every one. This table has roughly 300,000 clones, approximately 83% appearing once. The sample taken for sequencing was peripheral blood. Receptors originate from a woman between 45 and 60 years old who had recovered from COVID-19. CDR3s include the opening cysteine and the closing phenylalanine or tryptophan. The D gene is left open where the match is weak. Expanded clones are given a class, and other clones once, few, many or no size at all.

d_call	clone_size	v_call	j_call	cdr3_aa	cdr3_nt
TRBD1	NA	TRBV7-3	TRBJ2-1	CASSPTGTGANEQFF	TGTGCCAGCAGCCCAACCGGGACAGGGGCCAATGAGCAGTTCTTC
TRBD1	NA	TRBV5-1	TRBJ2-5	CASSQTGAPGETQYF	TGCGCCAGCAGCCAGACAGGGGCACCGGGGGAGACCCAGTACTTC
NA	NA	TRBV28	TRBJ2-7	CASSLTGGSYEQYF	TGTGCCAGCAGTTTAACCGGGGGTTCGTACGAGCAGTACTTC
NA	NA	TRBV19	TRBJ2-7	CASTPRGTGSYEQYF	TGTGCCAGTACCCCCCGGGGGACGGGATCCTACGAGCAGTACTTC
NA	NA	TRBV30	TRBJ2-2	CAWTRAHFLTGELFF	TGTGCCTGGACGAGGGCGCACTTCCTCACCGGGGAGCTGTTTTTT
TRBD1	NA	TRBV5-8	TRBJ1-5	CASSNGQGNQPQHF	TGTGCCAGCAGTAACGGACAGGGCAATCAGCCCCAGCATTTT
TRBD1	few	TRBV7-3	TRBJ1-6	CASSLSRTGSHSPLHF	TGTGCCAGCAGCTTATCAAGGACAGGGAGTCATTCACCCCTCCACTTT
TRBD2	NA	TRBV12-5	TRBJ2-1	CASGPGLAVNRNEQFF	TGTGCTAGTGGCCCTGGACTAGCGGTAAACCGGAATGAGCAGTTCTTC
NA	few	TRBV29-1	TRBJ2-1	CSVRRVNEQFF	TGCAGCGTTCGGAGGGTCAATGAGCAGTTCTTC
NA	NA	TRBV28	TRBJ1-2	CASSPSLGQGVGYTF	TGTGCCAGCAGTCCTAGTCTCGGGCAGGGCGTAGGCTACACCTTC
TRBD1	NA	TRBV24-1	TRBJ1-2	CATSDPGGRDYGYTF	TGTGCCACCAGTGACCCAGGGGGCAGGGACTATGGCTACACCTTC
TRBD1	NA	TRBV7-2	TRBJ1-2	CASSLDRVYGYTF	TGTGCCAGCAGCCTCGACAGGGTCTATGGCTACACCTTC
TRBD2	NA	TRBV4-2	TRBJ2-3	CASSQIAGGGYTDTQYF	TGTGCCAGCAGCCAAATAGCGGGGGGCGGGTACACAGATACGCAGTATTTT
NA	NA	TRBV9	TRBJ2-6	CASNRDTTPSGANVLTF	TGTGCCAGCAACCGGGACACTACCCCCTCTGGGGCCAACGTCCTGACTTTC
NA	NA	TRBV28	TRBJ1-4	CASSLSGEGANEKLFF	TGTGCCAGCAGTTTATCAGGGGAAGGGGCTAATGAAAAACTGTTTTTT
NA	NA	TRBV5-1	TRBJ2-1	CASSLWGGGNNEQFF	TGCGCCAGCAGCTTGTGGGGGGGCGGAAACAATGAGCAGTTCTTC
TRBD2	NA	TRBV10-1	TRBJ2-7	CASSGGGGRSRGEQYF	TGCGCCAGCAGTGGGGGAGGCGGGAGGTCCCGAGGCGAGCAGTACTTC
TRBD1	NA	TRBV28	TRBJ1-2	CASSSQGTGGGYGYTF	TGTGCCAGCAGTTCGCAAGGGACAGGGGGCGGCTATGGCTACACCTTC
NA	NA	TRBV19	TRBJ1-5	CASSIGDRLIAQHF	TGTGCCAGTAGTATAGGAGACAGGTTAATAGCCCAGCATTTT
NA	NA	TRBV7-2	TRBJ1-2	CASSFTGSNYGYTF	TGTGCCAGCAGCTTCACAGGCTCTAACTATGGCTACACCTTC
TRBD2	NA	TRBV7-2	TRBJ2-7	CASSLGPSGIEQYF	TGTGCCAGCAGCTTAGGCCCAAGCGGGATCGAGCAGTACTTC
NA	NA	TRBV5-4	TRBJ2-5	CASSLISGQETQYF	TGTGCCAGCAGCTTGATTTCAGGCCAAGAGACCCAGTACTTC
TRBD1	NA	TRBV4-2	TRBJ1-6	CASSQGSGQVNSPLHF	TGTGCCAGCAGCCAAGGGTCGGGACAGGTTAATTCACCCCTCCACTTT
NA	NA	TRBV11-2	TRBJ2-7	CASSLDYNEQYF	TGTGCCAGCAGCTTAGATTACAACGAGCAGTACTTC